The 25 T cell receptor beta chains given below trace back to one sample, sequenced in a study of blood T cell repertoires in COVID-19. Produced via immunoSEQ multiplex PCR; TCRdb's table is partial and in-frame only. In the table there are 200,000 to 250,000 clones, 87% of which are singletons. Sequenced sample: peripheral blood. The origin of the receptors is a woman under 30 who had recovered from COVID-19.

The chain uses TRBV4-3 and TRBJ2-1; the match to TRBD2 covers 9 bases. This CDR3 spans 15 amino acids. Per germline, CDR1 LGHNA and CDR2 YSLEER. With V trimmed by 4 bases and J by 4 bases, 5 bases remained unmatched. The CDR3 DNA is TGCGCCAGCAGCCGCACGCTAGCGGGGTACAATGAGCAGTTCTTC. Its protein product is CASSRTLAGYNEQFF.

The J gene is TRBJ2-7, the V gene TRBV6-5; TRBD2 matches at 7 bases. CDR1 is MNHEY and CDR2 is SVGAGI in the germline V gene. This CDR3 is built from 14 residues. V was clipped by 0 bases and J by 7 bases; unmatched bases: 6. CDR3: CASSYSGLSMEQYF. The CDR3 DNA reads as TGTGCCAGCAGTTACTCGGGACTATCGATGGAGCAGTACTTC.

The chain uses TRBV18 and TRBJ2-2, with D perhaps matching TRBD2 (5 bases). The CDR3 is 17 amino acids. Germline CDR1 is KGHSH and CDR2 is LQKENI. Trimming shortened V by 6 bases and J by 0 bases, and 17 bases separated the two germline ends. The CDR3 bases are TGTGCCAGCTCCCTTCTTAGGTCTAGCCCGAACACCGGGGAGCTGTTTTTT. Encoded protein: CASSLLRSSPNTGELFF.

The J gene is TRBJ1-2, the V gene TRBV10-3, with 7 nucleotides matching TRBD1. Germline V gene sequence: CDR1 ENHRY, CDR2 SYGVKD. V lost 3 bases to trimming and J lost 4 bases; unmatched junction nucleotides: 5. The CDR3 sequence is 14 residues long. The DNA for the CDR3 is TGTGCCATCAGTGACAGGGGGAGTACCTATGGCTACACCTTC. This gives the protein CAISDRGSTYGYTF.

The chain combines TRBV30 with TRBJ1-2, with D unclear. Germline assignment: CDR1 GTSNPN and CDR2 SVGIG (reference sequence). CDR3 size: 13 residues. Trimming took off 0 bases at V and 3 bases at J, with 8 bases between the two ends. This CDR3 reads CAWSVRRDYGYTF. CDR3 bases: TGTGCCTGGAGTGTACGGCGGGACTATGGCTACACCTTC.

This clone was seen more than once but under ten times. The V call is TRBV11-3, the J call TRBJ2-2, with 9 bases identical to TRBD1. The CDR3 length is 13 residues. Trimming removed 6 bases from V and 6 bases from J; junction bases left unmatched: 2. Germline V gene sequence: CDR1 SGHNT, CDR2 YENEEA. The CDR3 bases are TGTGCCAGCAGGGGGACAGGGTCCGGGGAGCTGTTTTTT. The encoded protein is CASRGTGSGELFF. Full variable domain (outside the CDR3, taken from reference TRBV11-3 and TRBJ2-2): EAGVVQSPRYKIIEKKQPVAFWCNPISGHNTLYWYLQNLGQGPELLIRYENEEAVDDSQLPKDRFSAERLKGVDSTLKIQPAELGDSAVYLCASRGTGSGELFFGEGSRLTVL.

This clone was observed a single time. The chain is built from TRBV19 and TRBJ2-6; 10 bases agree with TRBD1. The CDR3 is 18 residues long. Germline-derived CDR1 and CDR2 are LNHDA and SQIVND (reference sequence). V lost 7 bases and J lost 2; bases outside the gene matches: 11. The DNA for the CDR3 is TGTGCCAGTATCCCCTCCGGGACAGGGGTACCTGGGGCCAACGTCCTGACTTTC. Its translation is CASIPSGTGVPGANVLTF.

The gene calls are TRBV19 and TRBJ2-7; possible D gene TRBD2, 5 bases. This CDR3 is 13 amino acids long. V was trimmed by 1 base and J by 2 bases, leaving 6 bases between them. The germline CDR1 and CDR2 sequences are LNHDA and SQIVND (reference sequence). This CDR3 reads CASSIGEPYEQYF. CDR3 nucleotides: TGTGCCAGTAGTATAGGGGAGCCCTACGAGCAGTACTTC.

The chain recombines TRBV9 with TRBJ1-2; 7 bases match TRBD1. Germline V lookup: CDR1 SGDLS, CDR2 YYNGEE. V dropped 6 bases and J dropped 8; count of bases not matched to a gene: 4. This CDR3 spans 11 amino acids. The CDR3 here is CASKGAKGYTF. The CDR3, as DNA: TGTGCCAGCAAGGGGGCAAAAGGCTACACCTTC.

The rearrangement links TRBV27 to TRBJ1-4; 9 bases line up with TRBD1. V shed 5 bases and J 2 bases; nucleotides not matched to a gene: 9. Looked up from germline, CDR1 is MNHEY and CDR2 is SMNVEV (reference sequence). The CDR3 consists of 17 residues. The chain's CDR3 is CASSPGQGHLTNEKLFF. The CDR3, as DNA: TGTGCCAGCAGTCCCGGACAGGGGCATCTGACTAATGAAAAACTGTTTTTT. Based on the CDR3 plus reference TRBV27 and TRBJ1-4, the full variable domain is EAQVTQNPRYLITVTGKKLTVTCSQNMNHEYMSWYRQDPGLGLRQIYYSMNVEVTDKGDVPEGYKVSRKEKRNFPLILESPSPNQTSLYFCASSPGQGHLTNEKLFFGSGTQLSVL.

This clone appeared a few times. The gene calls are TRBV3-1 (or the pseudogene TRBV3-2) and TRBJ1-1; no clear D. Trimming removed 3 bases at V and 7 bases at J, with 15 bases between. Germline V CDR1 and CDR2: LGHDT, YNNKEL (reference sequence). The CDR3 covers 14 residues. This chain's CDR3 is CASSHCGPWVEAFF. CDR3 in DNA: TGTGCCAGCAGCCACTGCGGGCCTTGGGTTGAAGCTTTCTTT.

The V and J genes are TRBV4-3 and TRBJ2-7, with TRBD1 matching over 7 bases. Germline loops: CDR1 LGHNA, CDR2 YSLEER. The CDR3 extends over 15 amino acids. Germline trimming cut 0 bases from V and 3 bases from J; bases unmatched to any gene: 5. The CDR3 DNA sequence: TGCGCCAGCAGCCAAGATCAGGGGGTCCACTACGAGCAGTACTTC. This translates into CASSQDQGVHYEQYF.

For the CDR3, the DNA is TGTGCCTGGACGACAGGGTATGGGGCCAACGTCCTGACTTTC. It codes for CAWTTGYGANVLTF. The rearrangement uses TRBV30 and TRBJ2-6; TRBD1 matches at 7 bases. Germline CDR1 is GTSNPN and CDR2 is SVGIG (reference sequence). The CDR3 is 14 residues long. Trimming at V came to 4 bases and at J to 3 bases, leaving 3 bases not matched to a gene.

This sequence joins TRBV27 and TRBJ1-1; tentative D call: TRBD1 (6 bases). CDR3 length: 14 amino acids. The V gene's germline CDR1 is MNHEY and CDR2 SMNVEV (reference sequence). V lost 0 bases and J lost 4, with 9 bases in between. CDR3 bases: TGTGCCAGCAGTTTATCACAGGGCGGCACTGAAGCTTTCTTT. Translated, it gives CASSLSQGGTEAFF.

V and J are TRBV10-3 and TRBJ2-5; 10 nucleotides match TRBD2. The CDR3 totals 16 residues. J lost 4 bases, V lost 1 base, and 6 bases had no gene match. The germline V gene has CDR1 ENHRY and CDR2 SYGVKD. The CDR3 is CAISEWTSGEGETQYF. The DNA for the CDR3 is TGTGCCATCAGTGAGTGGACTAGCGGAGAGGGAGAGACCCAGTACTTC.

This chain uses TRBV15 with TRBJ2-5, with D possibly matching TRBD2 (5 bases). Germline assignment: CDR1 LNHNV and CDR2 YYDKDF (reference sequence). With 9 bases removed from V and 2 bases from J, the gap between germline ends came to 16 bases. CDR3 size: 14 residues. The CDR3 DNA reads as TGTGCCACGGCCGCCTCCCGGGGTCAAGAGACCCAGTACTTC. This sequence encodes CATAASRGQETQYF.

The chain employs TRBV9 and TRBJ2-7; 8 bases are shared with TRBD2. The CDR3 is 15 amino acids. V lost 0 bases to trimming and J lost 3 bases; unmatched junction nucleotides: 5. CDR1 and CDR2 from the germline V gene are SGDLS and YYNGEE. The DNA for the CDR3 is TGTGCCAGCAGCGTAGACGGGGGGGGCGTCTACGAGCAGTACTTC. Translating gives CASSVDGGGVYEQYF.

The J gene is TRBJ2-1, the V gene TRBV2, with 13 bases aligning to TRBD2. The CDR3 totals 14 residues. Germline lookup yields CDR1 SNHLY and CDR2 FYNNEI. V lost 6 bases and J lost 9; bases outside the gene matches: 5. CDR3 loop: CASSGLAGDSEQFF. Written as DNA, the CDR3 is TGTGCCAGCAGCGGACTAGCGGGAGATTCTGAGCAGTTCTTC. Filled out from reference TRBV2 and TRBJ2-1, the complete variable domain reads EPEVTQTPSHQVTQMGQEVILRCVPISNHLYFYWYRQILGQKVEFLVSFYNNEISEKSEIFDDQFSVERPDGSNFTLKIRSTKLEDSAMYFCASSGLAGDSEQFFGPGTRLTVL.

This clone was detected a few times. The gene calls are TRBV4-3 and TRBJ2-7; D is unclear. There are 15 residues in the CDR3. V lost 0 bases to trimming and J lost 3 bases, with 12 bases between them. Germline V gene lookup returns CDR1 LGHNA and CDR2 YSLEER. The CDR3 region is CASSQELPQLYEQYF. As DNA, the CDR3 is TGCGCCAGCAGCCAAGAATTACCTCAACTCTACGAGCAGTACTTC.

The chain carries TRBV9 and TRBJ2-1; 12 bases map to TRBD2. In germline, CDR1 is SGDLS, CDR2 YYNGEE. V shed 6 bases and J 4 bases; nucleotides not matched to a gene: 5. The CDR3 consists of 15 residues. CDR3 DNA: TGTGCCAGCACCAAGACTAGCGGGAGTTACAATGAGCAGTTCTTC. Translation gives CASTKTSGSYNEQFF.

The DNA of the CDR3 is TGTGCCAGCTCTAGCGGGAGACAGGGAGAGACCCAGTACTTC. Translation: CASSSGRQGETQYF. This chain joins TRBV25-1 and TRBJ2-5, with TRBD2 matching over 10 bases. Trimming at V came to 8 bases and at J to 4 bases, leaving 7 bases not matched to a gene. Germline CDR1 MGHDK, CDR2 SYGVNS. The CDR3 has 14 residues.

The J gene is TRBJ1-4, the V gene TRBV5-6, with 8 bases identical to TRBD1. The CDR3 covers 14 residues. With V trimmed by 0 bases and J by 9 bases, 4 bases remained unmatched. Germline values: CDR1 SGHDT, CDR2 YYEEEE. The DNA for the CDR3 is TGTGCCAGCAGCTTGGGACAGGGGTTCAAAAAACTGTTTTTT. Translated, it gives CASSLGQGFKKLFF.

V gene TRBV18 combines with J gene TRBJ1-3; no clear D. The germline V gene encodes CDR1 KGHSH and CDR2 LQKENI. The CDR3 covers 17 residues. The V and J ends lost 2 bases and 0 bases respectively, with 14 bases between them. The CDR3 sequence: CASSPTPKQNSGNTIYF. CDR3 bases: TGTGCCAGCTCACCAACACCTAAACAGAACTCTGGAAACACCATATATTTT.

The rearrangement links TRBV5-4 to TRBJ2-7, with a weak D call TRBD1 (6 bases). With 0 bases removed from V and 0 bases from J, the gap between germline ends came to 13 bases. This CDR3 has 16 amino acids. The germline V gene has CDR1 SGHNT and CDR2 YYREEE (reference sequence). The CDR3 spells CASSLGRTVGSYEQYF. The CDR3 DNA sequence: TGTGCCAGCAGCTTGGGGCGGACAGTGGGCTCCTACGAGCAGTACTTC.

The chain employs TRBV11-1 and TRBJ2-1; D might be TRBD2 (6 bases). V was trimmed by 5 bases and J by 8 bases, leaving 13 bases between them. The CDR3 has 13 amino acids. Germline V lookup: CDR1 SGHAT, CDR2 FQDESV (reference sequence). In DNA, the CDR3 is TGTGCCAGCAGCCGGAGACTAGTCTATGAGCAGTTCTTC. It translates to CASSRRLVYEQFF.